The 9 T cell receptor beta chains given below trace back to one sample, sequenced in a study. TCRdb processed the 5' RACE reads anew with MiXCR; each CDR3 protein has one entry. The table has approximately 40,000 distinct CDR3 sequences, roughly 30% seen once. The sample taken for sequencing was tumor-infiltrating memory CD4+ T cells sorted from the breast tumor. As for subset: memory CD4+ T cells, CD4+CD45RO+CD25-. The receptors derive from a female donor with breast cancer.

This clonotype was recorded many times. This chain links TRBV5-5 with TRBJ2-5; TRBD1 matches at 10 bases. Trimming cost V 4 bases and J 4 bases; bases outside gene matches: 7. CDR3 size: 15 residues. Germline CDR1 and CDR2: SGHKS and YYEKEE (reference sequence). The CDR3 sequence: CASSPRQGALETQYF. CDR3 DNA sequence: TGTGCCAGCAGCCCACGACAGGGGGCGTTAGAGACCCAGTACTTC.

The chain combines TRBV28 with TRBJ1-5; 8 bases match TRBD1. The V and J ends lost 4 bases and 6 bases, in that order; junction bases with no gene match: 8. Germline CDR1 MDHEN, CDR2 SYDVKM. The CDR3 runs to 15 residues. The CDR3 DNA reads as TGTGCCAGCAGTTCACCGACAGGGGTTGTTCAGCCCCAGCATTTT. Its protein product is CASSSPTGVVQPQHF.

The table lists this clonotype with many counts. The V gene is TRBV7-2, the J gene TRBJ1-5; 9 bases fit TRBD1. The CDR3 sequence is 16 residues long. Looked up from germline, CDR1 is SGHTA and CDR2 is FQGNSA. V trimming: 5 bases; J trimming: 5 bases; junction bases outside the gene matches: 10. This chain's CDR3 is CASSAQAGTGHQPQHF. The CDR3 coding sequence is TGTGCCAGCAGCGCGCAAGCCGGGACAGGGCATCAGCCCCAGCATTTT.

This clonotype came up many times. The chain is built from TRBV7-8 and TRBJ1-1, with 7 bases lining up with TRBD1. Trimming removed 4 bases from V and 5 bases from J; junction bases left unmatched: 7. Per germline, CDR1 SGHVS and CDR2 FQNEAQ. This CDR3 comprises 14 residues. The CDR3 sequence: CASSYSTGRTEAFF. The DNA of the CDR3 is TGTGCCAGCAGCTATTCGACAGGGAGAACTGAAGCTTTCTTT.

This clonotype was observed a handful of times. The J gene is TRBJ2-2, the V gene TRBV20-1; TRBD2 aligns across 10 bases. Germline V lookup: CDR1 DFQATT, CDR2 SNEGSKA (reference sequence). J lost 0 bases, V lost 5 bases, and 6 bases had no gene match. The CDR3 spans 16 residues. The CDR3 nucleotides are TGCAGTGCTCAATCCGGGACTAGCGCGAACACCGGGGAGCTGTTTTTT. Translated, it gives CSAQSGTSANTGELFF.

This clonotype appeared once. A clone one base away is much larger, so this may be a read error. This chain uses TRBV4-2 with TRBJ2-5, with D perhaps TRBD1 or TRBD2 (6 bases each). CDR1 is LGHNA, CDR2 YNFKEQ, per germline. The CDR3 length is 15 residues. The CDR3 region has the DNA TGTGCCGGCAGCCCGACAGGCCGGGAGAAAGAGACCCAGTACTTC. Translated, it gives CAGSPTGREKETQYF.

V gene TRBV20-1 combines with J gene TRBJ2-2; D gene uncertain. The CDR3 runs 14 residues. Germline lookup yields CDR1 DFQATT and CDR2 SNEGSKA (reference sequence). V was shortened by 3 bases and J by 1 base, with 9 bases between the two germline ends. CDR3: CSARAFGNTGELFF. In DNA, the CDR3 is TGCAGTGCTAGGGCGTTCGGGAACACCGGGGAGCTGTTTTTT.

This clonotype came up a few times. This rearrangement joins TRBV28 to TRBJ2-2; no reliable D call. The V gene's germline CDR1 is MDHEN and CDR2 SYDVKM. V was trimmed by 2 bases and J by 9 bases, leaving 13 bases between them. This CDR3 has 14 amino acids. CDR3 loop: CASSLSPSGRELFF. CDR3 in DNA: TGTGCCAGCAGTTTAAGCCCGTCAGGCAGGGAGCTGTTTTTT. Looking up the rest from reference TRBV28 and TRBJ2-2 gives the full variable domain: DVKVTQSSRYLVKRTGEKVFLECVQDMDHENMFWYRQDPGLGLRLIYFSYDVKMKEKGDIPEGYSVSREKKERFSLILESASTNQTSMYLCASSLSPSGRELFFGEGSRLTVL.

A note on this clonotype: The junction differs from germline at one of its ends, possibly a read error. The rearrangement joins TRBV5-4 to TRBJ1-1; D is ambiguous. The CDR3 covers 16 residues. Germline V gene data show CDR1 as SGHNT and CDR2 as YYREEE (reference sequence). CDR3 in DNA: TGTGCCAGCAGCCTAAGAGGAGGCACAAGGAACACTAAAGCTTTCTTT. Its protein product is CASSLRGGTRNTKAFF.